This is a list of T cell receptor beta chains from one sample in a study of T cell repertoires in cytomegalovirus infection. TCRdb re-analysed the reads in MiXCR, keeping a single row per CDR3 protein. The sample contains some 350,000 distinct CDR3 sequences, 15% to 20% of which appear only once. The sample taken for sequencing was PBMCs. The receptor source for this set is a human donor in good health (CMV status not recorded). Some clones in this sample may be carry-over from other donors' samples. Both conserved end residues are part of each CDR3. Each record gives: CDR3 length, J gene, D gene, clone size, V gene, CDR3 DNA, CDR3 protein. D genes are given only for firm matches. Not all rows give a size; the values are once, few, many and, for expanded clones, a class.

CDR3 length: 15
J gene: TRBJ1-2
D gene: NA
clone size: many
V gene: TRBV7-9
CDR3 DNA: TGTGCCAGCAGCCTATCGACAGGTTCCGGCTATGGCTACACCTTC
CDR3 protein: CASSLSTGSGYGYTF

CDR3 length: 14
J gene: TRBJ1-1
D gene: NA
clone size: few
V gene: TRBV11-2
CDR3 DNA: TGTGCCAGCAGCTTAGGGTTGTTTGGCACTGAAGCTTTCTTT
CDR3 protein: CASSLGLFGTEAFF

CDR3 length: 14
J gene: TRBJ2-7
D gene: TRBD1
clone size: NA
V gene: TRBV20-1
CDR3 DNA: TGCAGTGCTATAAGGACAGGGCGGGTAAACGAGCAGTACTTC
CDR3 protein: CSAIRTGRVNEQYF

CDR3 length: 16
J gene: TRBJ2-2
D gene: NA
clone size: few
V gene: TRBV7-2
CDR3 DNA: TGTGCCAGCAGCCCACCAAACTCGGGCGGGGTCGGGGAGCTGTTTTTT
CDR3 protein: CASSPPNSGGVGELFF

CDR3 length: 13
J gene: TRBJ2-1
D gene: NA
clone size: NA
V gene: TRBV5-1
CDR3 DNA: TGCGCCAGCAGCCTTACACCGGGCAATGAGCAGTTCTTC
CDR3 protein: CASSLTPGNEQFF

CDR3 length: 12
J gene: TRBJ2-3
D gene: NA
clone size: few
V gene: TRBV29-1
CDR3 DNA: TGCAGCGGTACGAGGGGGTCAGATACGCAGTATTTT
CDR3 protein: CSGTRGSDTQYF

CDR3 length: 15
J gene: TRBJ2-1
D gene: TRBD2
clone size: many
V gene: TRBV11-2
CDR3 DNA: TGTGCCAGCAGTTACCAGCGGGAGGCATACAATGAGCAGTTCTTC
CDR3 protein: CASSYQREAYNEQFF

CDR3 length: 15
J gene: TRBJ2-5
D gene: TRBD2
clone size: few
V gene: TRBV28
CDR3 DNA: TGTGCCAGCAGTTCCTCCGGGCGGGGGCAAGAGACCCAGTACTTC
CDR3 protein: CASSSSGRGQETQYF

CDR3 length: 18
J gene: TRBJ2-2
D gene: NA
clone size: NA
V gene: TRBV12-5
CDR3 DNA: TGTGCTAGTGGTTTGGTTGGATTTGGAGGGACAAGGACCGGGGAGCTGTTTTTT
CDR3 protein: CASGLVGFGGTRTGELFF

CDR3 length: 15
J gene: TRBJ1-5
D gene: NA
clone size: NA
V gene: TRBV5-8
CDR3 DNA: TGTGCCAGCAGCATGCTCCTGGGACGGCATCAGCCCCAGCATTTT
CDR3 protein: CASSMLLGRHQPQHF

CDR3 length: 14
J gene: TRBJ1-1
D gene: NA
clone size: many
V gene: TRBV7-2
CDR3 DNA: TGTGCCAGCAGCTTAGAACAGACAAACACTGAAGCTTTCTTT
CDR3 protein: CASSLEQTNTEAFF

CDR3 length: 11
J gene: TRBJ2-7
D gene: NA
clone size: many
V gene: TRBV7-8
CDR3 DNA: TGTGCCAGCAGCTTAGGGGTCGAGCAGTACTTC
CDR3 protein: CASSLGVEQYF

CDR3 length: 17
J gene: TRBJ2-6
D gene: TRBD2
clone size: NA
V gene: TRBV2
CDR3 DNA: TGTGCCAGCAGTGGGCTAGCGGGAGTGGGTGGGGCCAACGTCCTGACTTTC
CDR3 protein: CASSGLAGVGGANVLTF

CDR3 length: 13
J gene: TRBJ1-1
D gene: NA
clone size: many
V gene: TRBV7-8
CDR3 DNA: TGTGCCAGCAGCTTATTCAGGGCAACTGAAGCTTTCTTT
CDR3 protein: CASSLFRATEAFF

CDR3 length: 12
J gene: TRBJ1-2
D gene: NA
clone size: NA
V gene: TRBV28
CDR3 DNA: TGTGCCAGCCTAACAGTTAACTATGGCTACACCTTC
CDR3 protein: CASLTVNYGYTF

CDR3 length: 14
J gene: TRBJ2-5
D gene: NA
clone size: NA
V gene: TRBV12-3/TRBV12-4
CDR3 DNA: TGTGCCAGCAGGGACTTGACAGGCCAAGAGACCCAGTACTTC
CDR3 protein: CASRDLTGQETQYF

CDR3 length: 13
J gene: TRBJ1-2
D gene: TRBD1
clone size: many
V gene: TRBV7-2
CDR3 DNA: TGTGCCAGCAGCTTAGCCTCCGGACAGGGGGTCACCTTC
CDR3 protein: CASSLASGQGVTF

CDR3 length: 12
J gene: TRBJ2-7
D gene: NA
clone size: NA
V gene: TRBV29-1
CDR3 DNA: TGCAGCGTAAGGGTTGATATGGGCGAGCAGTACTTC
CDR3 protein: CSVRVDMGEQYF

CDR3 length: 14
J gene: TRBJ1-5
D gene: NA
clone size: NA
V gene: TRBV20-1
CDR3 DNA: TGCAGTGCTAGAGAAACCGGGAGGAATCAGCCCCAGCATTTT
CDR3 protein: CSARETGRNQPQHF

CDR3 length: 14
J gene: TRBJ2-1
D gene: TRBD2
clone size: NA
V gene: TRBV7-9
CDR3 DNA: TGTGCCAGCAGCGCGGGGGGGCCCCACAATGAGCAGTTCTTC
CDR3 protein: CASSAGGPHNEQFF

CDR3 length: 15
J gene: TRBJ2-3
D gene: NA
clone size: many
V gene: TRBV11-2
CDR3 DNA: TGTGCCAGCAGCCCTGGGACGGCTAGCACAGATACGCAGTATTTT
CDR3 protein: CASSPGTASTDTQYF

CDR3 length: 15
J gene: TRBJ2-7
D gene: TRBD2
clone size: many
V gene: TRBV4-1
CDR3 DNA: TGCGCCAGCAGCCAAGATACGGCGGGAGTGCGGGAGCAGTACTTC
CDR3 protein: CASSQDTAGVREQYF

CDR3 length: 11
J gene: TRBJ2-7
D gene: NA
clone size: many
V gene: TRBV6-1
CDR3 DNA: TGTGCCAGCACGAGGGAGGACGAGCAGTACTTC
CDR3 protein: CASTREDEQYF

CDR3 length: 15
J gene: TRBJ2-7
D gene: NA
clone size: NA
V gene: TRBV11-2
CDR3 DNA: TGTGCCAGCAGCTTGTTCGCGGACAGCGTCTACGAGCAGTACTTC
CDR3 protein: CASSLFADSVYEQYF

CDR3 length: 16
J gene: TRBJ2-7
D gene: NA
clone size: NA
V gene: TRBV27
CDR3 DNA: TGTGCCAGCAGTTTTGGTCTACTCTCGTCGAACTACGAGCAGTACTTC
CDR3 protein: CASSFGLLSSNYEQYF

CDR3 length: 15
J gene: TRBJ2-7
D gene: TRBD2
clone size: NA
V gene: TRBV6-8
CDR3 DNA: TGTGCCAGCACCTGGGGTAGCGGGGGGCCATACGAGCAGTACTTC
CDR3 protein: CASTWGSGGPYEQYF

CDR3 length: 13
J gene: TRBJ2-7
D gene: NA
clone size: many
V gene: TRBV10-3
CDR3 DNA: TGTGCCATCAGTGAGTCCGACTATAGCGAGCAGTACTTC
CDR3 protein: CAISESDYSEQYF

CDR3 length: 14
J gene: TRBJ1-5
D gene: NA
clone size: NA
V gene: TRBV3-1
CDR3 DNA: TGTGCCAGCAGCCTAGGGGAGAACAATCAGCCCCAGCATTTT
CDR3 protein: CASSLGENNQPQHF

CDR3 length: 17
J gene: TRBJ2-3
D gene: NA
clone size: many
V gene: TRBV7-2
CDR3 DNA: TGTGCCAGCAGCTTAGACGGTGAACCCACTGACACAGATACGCAGTATTTT
CDR3 protein: CASSLDGEPTDTDTQYF

CDR3 length: 16
J gene: TRBJ2-3
D gene: TRBD1
clone size: few
V gene: TRBV7-9
CDR3 DNA: TGTGCCAGCCGCGGGACAGGGATCGACCCAAAGGATACGCAGTATTTT
CDR3 protein: CASRGTGIDPKDTQYF

CDR3 length: 14
J gene: TRBJ2-3
D gene: NA
clone size: few
V gene: TRBV9
CDR3 DNA: TGTGCCAGCAGCACCTTGGGGCACACAGATACGCAGTATTTT
CDR3 protein: CASSTLGHTDTQYF

CDR3 length: 13
J gene: TRBJ1-1
D gene: NA
clone size: NA
V gene: TRBV2
CDR3 DNA: TGTGCCAGCGAACTGAATGCGGGCACTGAAGCTTTCTTT
CDR3 protein: CASELNAGTEAFF

CDR3 length: 14
J gene: TRBJ2-5
D gene: TRBD1
clone size: many
V gene: TRBV19
CDR3 DNA: TGTGCCCGGCCGGGACAGCACTCTCAAGAGACCCAGTACTTC
CDR3 protein: CARPGQHSQETQYF

CDR3 length: 13
J gene: TRBJ2-7
D gene: NA
clone size: NA
V gene: TRBV20-1
CDR3 DNA: TGCAGTGCTCCTTCGGGACGGAACTACGAGCAGTACTTC
CDR3 protein: CSAPSGRNYEQYF

CDR3 length: 14
J gene: TRBJ1-6
D gene: NA
clone size: many
V gene: TRBV7-2
CDR3 DNA: TGTGCCAGCAGCTTTGGGCCGAACAATTCACCCCTCCACTTT
CDR3 protein: CASSFGPNNSPLHF

CDR3 length: 14
J gene: TRBJ1-1
D gene: NA
clone size: NA
V gene: TRBV19
CDR3 DNA: TGTGCCAGTAGGCGCGGATCTCCGAACACTGAAGCTTTCTTT
CDR3 protein: CASRRGSPNTEAFF

CDR3 length: 15
J gene: TRBJ2-7
D gene: TRBD2
clone size: NA
V gene: TRBV9
CDR3 DNA: TGTGCCAGCAGCGTAGCAGCGGGGCGAAACTACGAGCAGTACTTC
CDR3 protein: CASSVAAGRNYEQYF

CDR3 length: 11
J gene: TRBJ2-7
D gene: NA
clone size: NA
V gene: TRBV29-1
CDR3 DNA: TGCAGCGGGGGCAGGGACTACGAGCAGTACTTC
CDR3 protein: CSGGRDYEQYF

CDR3 length: 14
J gene: TRBJ2-5
D gene: NA
clone size: few
V gene: TRBV7-6
CDR3 DNA: TGTGCCAGCAGCTTAGGCCCAACTCGGGAGACCCAGTACTTC
CDR3 protein: CASSLGPTRETQYF

CDR3 length: 12
J gene: TRBJ2-1
D gene: TRBD2
clone size: many
V gene: TRBV7-9
CDR3 DNA: TGTGCCAGCAGCCCCGGGACTACCGAGCAGTTCTTC
CDR3 protein: CASSPGTTEQFF

CDR3 length: 15
J gene: TRBJ2-1
D gene: NA
clone size: many
V gene: TRBV7-2
CDR3 DNA: TGTGCCAGCAGCAAATACAGGGACCCCTACAATGAGCAGTTCTTC
CDR3 protein: CASSKYRDPYNEQFF

CDR3 length: 13
J gene: TRBJ2-2
D gene: TRBD2
clone size: many
V gene: TRBV7-2
CDR3 DNA: TGTGCCAGCAGCGAGACTAGCGACAGGTTGTTGTTTTTT
CDR3 protein: CASSETSDRLLFF

CDR3 length: 15
J gene: TRBJ1-2
D gene: TRBD1
clone size: few
V gene: TRBV10-3
CDR3 DNA: TGTGCCATCAGTGGGAAACAGGGGAAGAACTATGGCTACACCTTC
CDR3 protein: CAISGKQGKNYGYTF

CDR3 length: 13
J gene: TRBJ2-7
D gene: NA
clone size: NA
V gene: TRBV7-9
CDR3 DNA: TGTGCCAGCAGCTTAGCGTACGGTTACGAGCAGTACTTC
CDR3 protein: CASSLAYGYEQYF

CDR3 length: 15
J gene: TRBJ1-1
D gene: NA
clone size: NA
V gene: TRBV7-9
CDR3 DNA: TGTGCCAGCAGCCCCCCCGCGAGGGGGAACACTGAAGCTTTCTTT
CDR3 protein: CASSPPARGNTEAFF

CDR3 length: 14
J gene: TRBJ2-3
D gene: TRBD1
clone size: many
V gene: TRBV7-6
CDR3 DNA: TGTGCCAGCAGCTTAGACAGGGGTGCAGATACGCAGTATTTT
CDR3 protein: CASSLDRGADTQYF

CDR3 length: 15
J gene: TRBJ2-3
D gene: NA
clone size: NA
V gene: TRBV15
CDR3 DNA: TGTGCCACCAGCAGAGTGGGCAGAGGCACAGATACGCAGTATTTT
CDR3 protein: CATSRVGRGTDTQYF

CDR3 length: 12
J gene: TRBJ1-5
D gene: NA
clone size: NA
V gene: TRBV24-1
CDR3 DNA: TGTGCCACCAGTGAGTCAAATCAGCCCCAGCATTTT
CDR3 protein: CATSESNQPQHF

CDR3 length: 14
J gene: TRBJ1-1
D gene: NA
clone size: few
V gene: TRBV29-1
CDR3 DNA: TGCAGCGTTGAGGGTAGGAACATTGTGACTGAAGCTTTCTTT
CDR3 protein: CSVEGRNIVTEAFF

CDR3 length: 12
J gene: TRBJ2-7
D gene: TRBD1
clone size: few
V gene: TRBV29-1
CDR3 DNA: TGCAGCGTCCAGGGGGCTAACTACGAGCAGTACTTC
CDR3 protein: CSVQGANYEQYF

CDR3 length: 14
J gene: TRBJ2-7
D gene: NA
clone size: NA
V gene: TRBV7-9
CDR3 DNA: TGTGCCAGCAGCTTATCCGCAGCCTTCTACGAGCAGTACTTC
CDR3 protein: CASSLSAAFYEQYF

CDR3 length: 12
J gene: TRBJ1-6
D gene: TRBD1
clone size: many
V gene: TRBV12-3/TRBV12-4
CDR3 DNA: TGTGCCAGCAGTTCAGGGGGATCACCCCTCCACTTT
CDR3 protein: CASSSGGSPLHF

CDR3 length: 16
J gene: TRBJ2-1
D gene: TRBD2
clone size: NA
V gene: TRBV9
CDR3 DNA: TGTGCCAGCAGCGGTGGACTAGCGGGGGGCTACAATGAGCAGTTCTTC
CDR3 protein: CASSGGLAGGYNEQFF

CDR3 length: 15
J gene: TRBJ2-2
D gene: TRBD2
clone size: many
V gene: TRBV7-2
CDR3 DNA: TGTGCCAGCAGCTACGGGAGGGCCCGGTCCGGGGAGCTGTTTTTT
CDR3 protein: CASSYGRARSGELFF

CDR3 length: 12
J gene: TRBJ1-5
D gene: NA
clone size: many
V gene: TRBV12-3/TRBV12-4
CDR3 DNA: TGTGCCAGCAGGACTAGTTGGCAGCCCCAGCATTTT
CDR3 protein: CASRTSWQPQHF